This T cell receptor (beta chain) is drawn from a study of glioma-infiltrating T cells. The iRepertoire nested amplicon-rescue multiplex PCR amplified TCR alpha and beta CDR3s from RNA. TCRdb recomputed calls from the multiplex PCR reads with MiXCR, one row per CDR3 protein. The sample records under 150,000 distinct CDR3 sequences, 30% to 40% being singletons. CDR1 is MDHEN and CDR2 is SYDVKM in the germline V gene. The length of the CDR3 is 12 residues. V gave up 1 base and J gave up 4 bases, with 4 bases separating them. With regard to this clonotype: Since a much larger clone is just one base distant, this may be a read error. Likely a read error: the CDR3 ends without its conserved phenylalanine or tryptophan.

The sequenced sample consisted of glioma tissue, nonneoplastic brain tissue, or PBMCs (not recorded which). The rearrangement links TRBV28 to TRBJ1-1; D uncertain. The TCR was taken from a human donor with low-grade glioma or glioblastoma, undergoing nonglioma brain surgery, or in good health (not recorded which). This CDR3 is CASSLSGTEAFL. The CDR3 coding sequence is TGTGCCAGCAGTTTATCAGGCACTGAAGCTTTCCTT.